This T cell receptor beta chain was profiled in a study of radiation and T cells in renal cell carcinoma. Study context: Nephrectomy followed 15 Gy stereotactic body radiation by 4 weeks. Study-level points and caveats: Top tumor clonotypes rose in blood 2 weeks post-radiation, then contracted.

As for this clone: Its antigen remains unknown.

Time point: blood 2 weeks post-SBRT. The treatment here: 15 Gy SBRT to primary tumor, nephrectomy 4 weeks later. Generated by immunoSEQ multiplex PCR, the TCRdb table keeps only in-frame clones and is missing some. This table has 100,000 to 150,000 clones, around 85% appearing once. The CDR3 contains 13 residues. V was pared by 5 bases and J by 4 bases, with 9 bases between. From germline, CDR1 is MNHEY and CDR2 SVGAGI. The sample here was blood, taken from a patient whose treatment included radiotherapy and nephrectomy. V usage is TRBV6-5 and J usage is TRBJ2-1; D gene unclear. The receptor comes from a man aged 45-65 years with renal cell carcinoma. CDR3 residues: CASSSLRYNEQFF. The CDR3 DNA sequence: TGTGCCAGCAGTAGTCTGCGTTACAATGAGCAGTTCTTC.